One and the same sample provided the 19 T cell receptor beta chains below, sequenced in a study of blood T cell repertoires in COVID-19. Profiling relied on immunoSEQ multiplex PCR, and the TCRdb table lists in-frame clones only, not all of them. Of some 110,000 clones listed, roughly nine tenths were seen once; the top ten hold approximately 8.7%. Specimen: peripheral blood. The receptors here all came from a man between 65 and 85 years old who had recovered from COVID-19.

This clone turned up a few times. The chain combines TRBV11-2 with TRBJ2-4; possible D gene TRBD2, 6 bases. The CDR3 has 16 amino acids. Germline CDR1 and CDR2: SGHAT and FQNNGV. Trimming left V 6 bases short and J 1 base short, with 16 bases between. CDR3 DNA: TGTGCCAGCAGGGACGGTGGAGGGGTGGCCAAAAACATTCAGTACTTC. Protein: CASRDGGGVAKNIQYF.

This rearrangement joins TRBV3-1 (or the pseudogene TRBV3-2) to TRBJ2-2, with TRBD2 as a possible D gene (6 bases). CDR1 LGHDT and CDR2 YNNKEL come from the germline V gene (reference sequence). Trimming left V 0 bases short and J 4 bases short, with 15 bases between. This CDR3 is built from 17 residues. In DNA form, the CDR3 reads TGTGCCAGCAGCCAAGATGGGCTAGCGTTCGTCACCGGGGAGCTGTTTTTT. Protein: CASSQDGLAFVTGELFF.

The chain combines TRBV11-2 with TRBJ1-6; no definite D call. CDR1 and CDR2 from the germline V gene are SGHAT and FQNNGV. V was clipped by 1 base and J by 3 bases, with 10 bases between them. The CDR3 runs to 16 residues. The CDR3 is CASSLGWARYNSPLHF. The CDR3 DNA reads TGTGCCAGCAGCTTAGGTTGGGCGCGCTATAATTCACCCCTCCACTTT. Using reference TRBV11-2 and TRBJ1-6 for the parts outside the CDR3, the full variable domain is EAGVAQSPRYKIIEKRQSVAFWCNPISGHATLYWYQQILGQGPKLLIQFQNNGVVDDSQLPKDRFSAERLKGVDSTLKIQPAKLEDSAVYLCASSLGWARYNSPLHFGNGTRLTVT.

The CDR3 here is CASSEGSDRALWQFF. The CDR3 DNA reads TGCGCCAGCAGTGAGGGTTCGGACAGGGCACTTTGGCAGTTCTTC. The chain has TRBV10-1 and TRBJ2-1, with 8 bases fitting TRBD1. CDR1 and CDR2 (germline): WNHNN, SYGVQD (reference sequence). With 2 bases clipped from V and 12 bases from J, the junction kept 12 bases outside the gene matches. CDR3 length: 15 amino acids.

The chain employs TRBV5-1 and TRBJ2-3; the match to TRBD1 covers 9 bases. Germline assignment: CDR1 SGHRS and CDR2 YFSETQ. Trimming removed 3 bases from V and 4 bases from J; junction bases left unmatched: 9. The CDR3 consists of 16 residues. The CDR3 is CASSSKPGQGSDTQYF. For the CDR3, the DNA is TGCGCCAGCAGCTCAAAGCCGGGACAGGGATCAGATACGCAGTATTTT.

The V call is TRBV10-3, the J call TRBJ1-1, with D unclear. V lost 3 bases and J lost 0, with 8 bases in between. The CDR3 length is 14 residues. CDR1 is ENHRY and CDR2 is SYGVKD in the germline V gene. The CDR3 region is CAISDGVMNTEAFF. Written as DNA, the CDR3 is TGTGCCATCAGTGACGGGGTGATGAACACTGAAGCTTTCTTT.

This chain joins TRBV28 and TRBJ2-1, with D tentatively TRBD2 (6 bases). V was trimmed by 3 bases and J by 7 bases, leaving 13 bases between them. The V gene's germline CDR1 is MDHEN and CDR2 SYDVKM. The CDR3 covers 14 residues. The CDR3 region is CASSFSAGRNEQFF. The CDR3 coding sequence is TGTGCCAGCAGTTTCTCTGCAGGGAGGAATGAGCAGTTCTTC.

Concerning this clone itself: Germline and junction disagree at one end, which may indicate a read error. The chain carries TRBV15 and TRBJ2-1; 7 nucleotides align to TRBD2. Germline CDR1 and CDR2: LNHNV and YYDKDF (reference sequence). This CDR3 is 13 amino acids long. CDR3: CATSRPPGTKVIF. The DNA for the CDR3 is TGTGCCACCAGCAGACCTCCCGGGACTAAGGTCATCTTC.

The rearrangement uses TRBV5-6 and TRBJ2-5, with 9 positions matching TRBD1. The V and J ends lost 0 bases and 3 bases, in that order; junction bases with no gene match: 3. CDR3 size: 15 residues. Per germline, CDR1 SGHDT and CDR2 YYEEEE. CDR3 bases: TGTGCCAGCAGCTTGGGGGACAGGGCGAAAGAGACCCAGTACTTC. Its translation: CASSLGDRAKETQYF.

V usage is TRBV6-1 and J usage is TRBJ1-4; no firm D call. Looked up from germline, CDR1 is MNHNS and CDR2 is SASEGT. V lost 1 base and J 15 bases, leaving 15 bases between the germline ends. This CDR3 contains 13 residues. For the CDR3, the DNA is TGTGCCAGCAGTGAAGAGCCGGGAGACCAGGTGTTTTTT. This sequence encodes CASSEEPGDQVFF.

The chain combines TRBV13 with TRBJ2-1; no clear D gene. Germline CDR1 is PRHDT and CDR2 is FYEKMQ (reference sequence). This CDR3 region has 15 residues. Trimming pared 0 bases from V and 0 bases from J, leaving 6 bases between. CDR3 bases: TGTGCCAGCAGCTTAGGGCCGAGCTCCTACAATGAGCAGTTCTTC. Its translation: CASSLGPSSYNEQFF.

The chain uses TRBV7-3 and TRBJ2-2; 7 bases align to TRBD1. With V trimmed by 5 bases and J by 4 bases, 7 bases remained unmatched. The germline V gene has CDR1 SGHTA and CDR2 FQGTGA. The CDR3 has 15 residues. The CDR3, as DNA: TGTGCCAGCAGCCTGTCGACAGGGTCCACCGGGGAGCTGTTTTTT. Translation: CASSLSTGSTGELFF.

This clone has just a few counts. The chain links TRBV19 to TRBJ1-5, with D possibly being TRBD1 (6 bases). Germline values: CDR1 LNHDA, CDR2 SQIVND (reference sequence). The germline V and J ends were trimmed by 7 bases and 5 bases, with 15 bases remaining between them. The CDR3 totals 14 residues. CDR3 bases: TGTGCCAGTAATGATTACAGGGAAGATCAGCCCCAGCATTTT. Protein sequence: CASNDYREDQPQHF.

As concerns this clone: One junction end does not reproduce the germline sequence, and a read error may be involved. The chain combines TRBV12-3 or TRBV12-4 with TRBJ1-1; unclear D gene. The CDR3 runs 11 residues. CDR3 in DNA: TGTGCCAGCAGTTTTTCGACTGCCATCAAGTTT. It encodes CASSFSTAIKF.

V gene TRBV7-3 combines with J gene TRBJ2-2, with 8 bases matching TRBD2. The CDR3 runs to 17 residues. Germline V lookup: CDR1 SGHTA, CDR2 FQGTGA. The J segment lost 3 bases and the V segment lost 2 bases, leaving 8 bases of the junction unmatched. DNA for the CDR3: TGTGCCAGCAGCTTAGGGAATAGCGGGGCCGACACCGGGGAGCTGTTTTTT. Translating it yields CASSLGNSGADTGELFF.

The chain links TRBV7-2 to TRBJ2-1; D may be TRBD1 (5 bases). This CDR3 comprises 15 residues. Germline V gene lookup returns CDR1 SGHTA and CDR2 FQGNSA. V was shortened by 5 bases and J by 7 bases, with 18 bases between the two germline ends. Here the CDR3 DNA reads TGTGCCAGCAGCGTCACAATACACACAGGTAATGAGCAGTTCTTC. Its protein is CASSVTIHTGNEQFF.

The DNA for the CDR3 is TGTGCCAGCTGGGACAGGGCCGGGTGGGCTGGCTACACCTTC. Amino acids: CASWDRAGWAGYTF. The chain links TRBV28 to TRBJ1-2; 9 bases align to TRBD1. The trim removed 8 bases at V and 7 bases at J, leaving 11 bases unmatched. CDR3 length equals 14 residues. Germline V CDR1 and CDR2: MDHEN, SYDVKM.

The chain uses TRBV29-1 and TRBJ1-2, with D possibly being TRBD1 (6 bases). The germline V gene encodes CDR1 SQVTM and CDR2 ANQGSEA. V lost 4 bases and J 2 bases, leaving 17 bases between the germline ends. This CDR3 has 15 residues. The DNA of the CDR3 is TGCAGCGTTGGATCAAGCAGGGGTTTAAACTATGGCTACACCTTC. It encodes CSVGSSRGLNYGYTF.

This rearrangement joins TRBV7-8 to TRBJ2-5; 7 nucleotides align to TRBD2. Germline CDR1 SGHVS, CDR2 FQNEAQ. CDR3 length equals 14 residues. The V segment lost 0 bases and the J segment 5 bases; nucleotides outside the gene matches: 3. CDR3 coding DNA: TGTGCCAGCAGCTTAGCCTGGGGGGGGGAGACCCAGTACTTC. Amino acids: CASSLAWGGETQYF.